Below are 2 T cell receptor beta chains sequenced from a single sample in a study of CD4 and CD8 cells across lung adenocarcinoma regions. TCRdb re-derived calls from the PCR reads in MiXCR, one entry per CDR3 protein. Counted here are tens of thousands of distinct CDR3 sequences, 45% to 60% occurring once; the ten biggest clones make up roughly a fifth. Sequencing was carried out using CD4+ T cells from the center of a lung tumor. The source is a male donor with lung adenocarcinoma. The CD4 and CD8 labels of this study may be unreliable.

This clonotype was picked up one time. V and J are TRBV27 and TRBJ2-3; TRBD2 matches 12 bases. Near its end, the DNA agrees better with TRBJ2-7, so the J call may be wrong. The CDR3 is 15 residues long. CDR1 and CDR2 (germline): MNHEY, SMNVEV (reference sequence). CDR3: CGGGLAGTDQETQYF. The CDR3 nucleotides read TGTGGCGGGGGACTAGCGGGCACTGACCAAGAGACGCAGTACTTC.

The chain couples TRBV3-1 to TRBJ2-1, with D possibly TRBD2 on 5 matching bases. CDR3 size: 14 residues. V lost 4 bases, J lost 5 bases, and 12 bases lay in between. The germline V gene encodes CDR1 LGHDT and CDR2 YNNKEL (reference sequence). In nucleotides, the CDR3 is TGTGCCAGCAGCCGTGGCGCAGCGGACAATGAGCAGTTCTTC. It translates to CASSRGAADNEQFF.